This TCR beta chain was captured in a study of T cells in Graves' hyperthyroidism and ophthalmopathy. After removal of 3 bases from V and 8 bases from J, the junction contained 6 bases not matched to a gene. The germline CDR1 and CDR2 sequences are GTSNPN and SVGIG (reference sequence). CDR3 size: 13 residues. It was uncontrolled infection, other autoimmune disease, pregnancy or lactation that excluded patients. Points on this clonotype: The antigen remains unidentified.

Researchers amplified the TCR beta CDR3 regions from RNA transcripts. TCR CDR3 underwent first-round RT-PCR with the HTBI primer set. TCRdb re-analysed the multiplex PCR reads in MiXCR, keeping a single row per CDR3 protein. The table shows over 700,000 distinct CDR3 sequences, with 15% to 20% occurring only once. Study results and limitations: Ophthalmopathy, which appeared later, was predicted by the model a median 6.5 months before onset.

The gene calls are TRBV30 and TRBJ1-2, with 10 bases fitting TRBD1. This TCR was recovered from a woman between 45 and 65 years old with Graves' hyperthyroidism that later progressed to Graves' ophthalmopathy. Sequenced sample: blood. The CDR3 loop is CAWSGDRGHGYTF. The CDR3 DNA follows: TGTGCCTGGAGCGGTGACAGGGGGCACGGCTACACCTTC.